This TCR beta chain was obtained from a study of graft-versus-host responses after intestinal transplantation. The CDR3 contains 14 residues. The V and J ends lost 6 bases and 0 bases respectively, with 9 bases between them. Germline loops: CDR1 LNHDA, CDR2 SQIVND (reference sequence). As regards this clone: Its antigen remains unknown.

Assay: immunoSEQ multiplex PCR; the TCRdb copy retains only in-frame clones and omits some. Of around 100,000 clones listed, roughly 87% are singletons. The source is a human donor who was the organ donor for an intestinal transplant. The input for sequencing was unstimulated CD4+ T cells sorted from spleen or lymph node cells, taken before transplant. This chain uses TRBV19 with TRBJ1-3, with unresolved D. CDR3 nucleotide sequence: TGTGCCAGTAGCCGTTCCTTCTCTGGAAACACCATATATTTT. This translates into CASSRSFSGNTIYF.